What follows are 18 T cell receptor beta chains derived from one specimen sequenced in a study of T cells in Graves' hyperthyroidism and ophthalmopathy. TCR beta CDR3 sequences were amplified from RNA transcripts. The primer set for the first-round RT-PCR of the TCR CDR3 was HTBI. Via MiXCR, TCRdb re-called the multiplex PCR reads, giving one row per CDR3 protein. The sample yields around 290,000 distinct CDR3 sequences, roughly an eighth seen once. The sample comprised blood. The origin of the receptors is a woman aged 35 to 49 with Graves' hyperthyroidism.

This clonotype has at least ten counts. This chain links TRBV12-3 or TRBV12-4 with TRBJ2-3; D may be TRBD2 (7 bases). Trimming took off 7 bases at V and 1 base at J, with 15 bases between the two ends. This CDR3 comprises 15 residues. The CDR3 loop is CASTRGASGTDTQYF. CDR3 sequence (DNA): TGTGCCAGCACCCGGGGGGCTAGCGGCACAGATACGCAGTATTTT.

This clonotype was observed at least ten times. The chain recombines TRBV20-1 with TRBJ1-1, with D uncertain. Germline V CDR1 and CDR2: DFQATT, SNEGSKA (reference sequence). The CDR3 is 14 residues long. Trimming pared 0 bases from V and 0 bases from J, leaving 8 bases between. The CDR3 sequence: CSAREAAMNTEAFF. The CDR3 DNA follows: TGCAGTGCTAGAGAGGCAGCCATGAACACTGAAGCTTTCTTT.

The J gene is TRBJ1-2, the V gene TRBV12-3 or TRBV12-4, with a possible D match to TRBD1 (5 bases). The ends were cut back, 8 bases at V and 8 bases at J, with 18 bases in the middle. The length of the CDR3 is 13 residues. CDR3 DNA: TGTGCCAGCGCGCTTCAGGGAGGATCGGGCTACACCTTC. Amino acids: CASALQGGSGYTF.

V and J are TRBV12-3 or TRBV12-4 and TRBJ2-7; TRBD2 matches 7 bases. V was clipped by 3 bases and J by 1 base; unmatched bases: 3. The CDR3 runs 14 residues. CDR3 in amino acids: CASSFPRESYEQYF. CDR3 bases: TGTGCCAGCAGTTTCCCGCGGGAGTCCTACGAGCAGTACTTC.

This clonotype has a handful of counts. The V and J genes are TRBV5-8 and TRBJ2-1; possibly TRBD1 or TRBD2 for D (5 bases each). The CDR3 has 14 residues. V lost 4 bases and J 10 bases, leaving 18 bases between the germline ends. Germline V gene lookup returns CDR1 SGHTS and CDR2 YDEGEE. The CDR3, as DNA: TGTGCCAGCAGCCCGGGGACGCGTGCGGCGGAGCAGTTCTTC. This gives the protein CASSPGTRAAEQFF.

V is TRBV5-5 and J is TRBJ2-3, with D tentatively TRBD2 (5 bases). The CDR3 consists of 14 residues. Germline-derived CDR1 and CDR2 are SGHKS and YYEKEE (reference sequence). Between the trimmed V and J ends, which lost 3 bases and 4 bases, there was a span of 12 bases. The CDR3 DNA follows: TGTGCCAGCAGCTCGTTACAGAGGGCAGATACGCAGTATTTT. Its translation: CASSSLQRADTQYF.

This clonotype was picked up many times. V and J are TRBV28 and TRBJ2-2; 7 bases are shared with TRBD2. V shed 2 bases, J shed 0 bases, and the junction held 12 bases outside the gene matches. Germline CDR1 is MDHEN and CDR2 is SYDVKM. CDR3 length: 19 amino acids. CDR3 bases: TGTGCCAGCAGTTTAAGACCTAGCGGATTTTTCGCGAACACCGGGGAGCTGTTTTTT. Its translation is CASSLRPSGFFANTGELFF.

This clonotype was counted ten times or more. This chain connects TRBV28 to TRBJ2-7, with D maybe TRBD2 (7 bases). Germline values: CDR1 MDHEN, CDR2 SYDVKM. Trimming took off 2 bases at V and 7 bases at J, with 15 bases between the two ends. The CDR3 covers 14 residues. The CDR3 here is CASSLGGAGVEQYF. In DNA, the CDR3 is TGTGCCAGCAGTTTAGGGGGGGCGGGGGTAGAGCAGTACTTC.

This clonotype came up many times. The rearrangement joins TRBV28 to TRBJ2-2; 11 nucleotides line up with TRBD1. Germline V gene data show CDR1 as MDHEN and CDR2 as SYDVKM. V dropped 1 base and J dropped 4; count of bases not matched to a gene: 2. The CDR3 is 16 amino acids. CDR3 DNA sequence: TGTGCCAGCAGTTTATCGGGACAGGGGGTCACCGGGGAGCTGTTTTTT. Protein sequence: CASSLSGQGVTGELFF.

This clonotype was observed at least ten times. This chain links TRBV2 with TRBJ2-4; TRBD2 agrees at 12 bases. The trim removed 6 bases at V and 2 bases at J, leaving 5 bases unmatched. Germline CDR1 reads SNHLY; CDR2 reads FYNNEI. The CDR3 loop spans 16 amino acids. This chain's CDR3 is CASREGLAGSKNIQYF. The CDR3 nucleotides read TGTGCCAGCAGAGAGGGACTAGCGGGTTCCAAAAACATTCAGTACTTC.

The CDR3 DNA is TGTGCCAGCACCCCAGCCGTTAACTATGGCTACACCTTC. Translation: CASTPAVNYGYTF. V is TRBV6-1 and J is TRBJ1-2; D call uncertain. Germline V gene sequence: CDR1 MNHNS, CDR2 SASEGT. V was shortened by 7 bases and J by 1 base, with 10 bases between the two germline ends. CDR3 length: 13 residues.

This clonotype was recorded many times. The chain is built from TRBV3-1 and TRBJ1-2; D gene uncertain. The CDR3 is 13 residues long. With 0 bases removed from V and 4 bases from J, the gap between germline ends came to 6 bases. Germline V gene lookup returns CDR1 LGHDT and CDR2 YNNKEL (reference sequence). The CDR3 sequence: CASSQDGPYGYTF. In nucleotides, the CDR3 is TGTGCCAGCAGCCAAGATGGGCCCTATGGCTACACCTTC.

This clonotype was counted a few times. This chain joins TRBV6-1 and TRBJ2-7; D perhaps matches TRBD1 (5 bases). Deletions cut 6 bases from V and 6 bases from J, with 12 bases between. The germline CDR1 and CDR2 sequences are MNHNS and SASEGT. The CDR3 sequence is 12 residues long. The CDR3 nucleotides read TGTGCCAGCAGGGGGCCTTACATCGAGCAGTACTTC. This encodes CASRGPYIEQYF.

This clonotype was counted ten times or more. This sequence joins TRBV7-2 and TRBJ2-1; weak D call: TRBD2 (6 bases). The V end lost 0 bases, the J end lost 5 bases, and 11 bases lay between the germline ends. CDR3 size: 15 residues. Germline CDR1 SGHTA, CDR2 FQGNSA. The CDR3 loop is CASSLASGLNNEQFF. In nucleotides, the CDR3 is TGTGCCAGCAGCTTAGCGAGCGGGCTGAACAATGAGCAGTTCTTC.

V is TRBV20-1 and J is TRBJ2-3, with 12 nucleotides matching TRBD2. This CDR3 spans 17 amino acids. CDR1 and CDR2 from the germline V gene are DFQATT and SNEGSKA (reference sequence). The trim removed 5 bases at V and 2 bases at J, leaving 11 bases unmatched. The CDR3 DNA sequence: TGCAGTGCTGGGCTTCTAGCGGGAGGGCCCCCCACAGATACGCAGTATTTT. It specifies CSAGLLAGGPPTDTQYF.

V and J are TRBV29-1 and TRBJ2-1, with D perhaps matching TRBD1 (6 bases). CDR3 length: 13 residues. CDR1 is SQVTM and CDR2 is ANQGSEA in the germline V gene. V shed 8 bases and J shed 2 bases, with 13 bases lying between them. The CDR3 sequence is CSLYRETYNEQFF. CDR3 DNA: TGCAGCCTCTACAGGGAAACCTACAATGAGCAGTTCTTC.

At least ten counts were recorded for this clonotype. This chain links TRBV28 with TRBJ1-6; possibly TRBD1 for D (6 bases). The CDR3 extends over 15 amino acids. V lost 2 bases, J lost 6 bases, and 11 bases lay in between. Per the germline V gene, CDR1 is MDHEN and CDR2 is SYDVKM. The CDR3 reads CASSLNDRSNSPLHF. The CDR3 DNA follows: TGTGCCAGCAGTTTAAATGACAGGTCTAATTCACCCCTCCACTTT.

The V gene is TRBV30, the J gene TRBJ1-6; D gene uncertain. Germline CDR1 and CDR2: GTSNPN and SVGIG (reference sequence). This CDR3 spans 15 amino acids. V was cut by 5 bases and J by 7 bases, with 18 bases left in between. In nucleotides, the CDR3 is TGTGCCTGGGTACCCGGGCCAGCCGAAAATTCACCCCTCCACTTT. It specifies CAWVPGPAENSPLHF. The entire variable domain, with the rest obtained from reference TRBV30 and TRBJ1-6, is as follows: SQTIHQWPATLVQPVGSPLSLECTVEGTSNPNLYWYRQAAGRGLQLLFYSVGIGQISSEVPQNLSASRPQDRQFILSSKKLLLSDSGFYLCAWVPGPAENSPLHFGNGTRLTVT.